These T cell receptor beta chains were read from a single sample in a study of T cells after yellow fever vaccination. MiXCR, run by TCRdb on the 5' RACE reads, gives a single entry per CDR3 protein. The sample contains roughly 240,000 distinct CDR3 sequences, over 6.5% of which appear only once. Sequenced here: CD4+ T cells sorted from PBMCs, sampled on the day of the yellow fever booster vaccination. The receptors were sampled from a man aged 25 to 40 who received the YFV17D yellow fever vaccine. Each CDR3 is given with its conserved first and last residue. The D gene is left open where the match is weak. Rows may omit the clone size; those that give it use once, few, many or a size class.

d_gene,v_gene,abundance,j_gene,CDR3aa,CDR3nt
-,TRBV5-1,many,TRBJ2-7,CASSLDGSYEQYF,TGCGCCAGCAGCTTGGACGGCTCCTACGAGCAGTACTTC
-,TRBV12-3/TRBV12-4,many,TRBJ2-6,CASSLWSTASGANVLTF,TGTGCCAGCAGCCTCTGGTCGACAGCCTCTGGGGCCAACGTCCTGACTTTC
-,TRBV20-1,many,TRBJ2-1,CTPRDGEQFF,TGCACCCCGCGGGACGGTGAGCAGTTCTTC
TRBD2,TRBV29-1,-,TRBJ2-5,CMAGEETQYF,TGCATGGCGGGAGAAGAGACCCAGTACTTC
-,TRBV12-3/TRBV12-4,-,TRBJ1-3,CASSFRGTDDSGNTIYF,TGTGCCAGCAGTTTTCGGGGGACGGACGACTCTGGAAACACCATATATTTT
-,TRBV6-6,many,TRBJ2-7,CASRSQAGRGTFYEQYF,TGTGCCAGCAGGTCCCAGGCGGGCAGGGGAACTTTCTACGAGCAGTACTTC
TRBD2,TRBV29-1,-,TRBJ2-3,CSVRPGGAGDTQYF,TGCAGCGTCCGGCCCGGGGGGGCGGGGGATACGCAGTATTTT
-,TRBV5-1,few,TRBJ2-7,CASSLRAGSYEEYF,TGCGCCAGCAGCTTGAGGGCGGGCTCCTATGAAGAGTACTTC
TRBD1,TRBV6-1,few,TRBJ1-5,CASSASGQINQPQHF,TGTGCCAGCAGCGCCTCGGGACAGATCAATCAGCCCCAGCATTTT
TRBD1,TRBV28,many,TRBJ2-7,CASAGTGYEQYF,TGTGCCAGCGCTGGGACAGGATACGAGCAGTACTTC
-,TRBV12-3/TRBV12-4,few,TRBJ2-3,CASSLIVRAENTQYF,TGTGCCAGCAGTTTGATCGTAAGGGCCGAGAATACGCAGTATTTT
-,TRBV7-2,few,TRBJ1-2,CASSLAAGIFGYTF,TGTGCCAGCAGCTTAGCTGCGGGGATCTTCGGCTACACCTTC
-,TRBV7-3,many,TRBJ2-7,CASSLIGGGDEQYF,TGTGCCAGCAGCTTAATAGGGGGGGGCGACGAGCAGTACTTC
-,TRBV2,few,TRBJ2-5,CASTATRTGETQYF,TGTGCCAGCACGGCCACACGGACGGGAGAGACCCAGTACTTC
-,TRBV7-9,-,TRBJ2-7,CASSSEGISEQYF,TGTGCCAGCAGCTCGGAGGGGATCAGTGAGCAGTACTTC
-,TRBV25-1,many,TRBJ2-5,CASREKTALETQYF,TGTGCCAGCAGAGAAAAGACGGCCTTGGAGACCCAGTACTTC
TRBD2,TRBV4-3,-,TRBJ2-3,CASSSRLAGTPTDTQYF,TGCGCCAGCAGCTCGAGACTAGCGGGTACACCCACAGATACGCAGTATTTT
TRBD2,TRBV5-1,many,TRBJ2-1,CASSLEASGRSYNEQFF,TGCGCCAGCAGCTTGGAGGCTAGCGGGAGGTCCTACAATGAGCAGTTCTTC
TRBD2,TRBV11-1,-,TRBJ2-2,CASSSTGLAGGPRNTGELFF,TGTGCCAGCAGCTCTACAGGACTAGCGGGAGGGCCGCGGAACACCGGGGAGCTGTTTTTT
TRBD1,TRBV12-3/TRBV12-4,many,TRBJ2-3,CASSSGQGGGTQYF,TGTGCCAGCAGTTCTGGACAGGGTGGGGGTACGCAGTATTTT
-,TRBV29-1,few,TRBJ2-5,CSVRGGRETQYF,TGCAGCGTAAGGGGGGGGCGAGAGACCCAGTACTTC
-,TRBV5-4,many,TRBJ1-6,CASSLGQPNSPLHF,TGTGCCAGCAGCTTGGGGCAGCCTAATTCACCCCTCCACTTT
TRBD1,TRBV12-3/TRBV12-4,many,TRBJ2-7,CASSWTGGEQYF,TGTGCCAGCAGTTGGACAGGGGGCGAGCAGTACTTC
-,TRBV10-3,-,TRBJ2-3,CAISEWGGTDTQYF,TGTGCCATCAGTGAGTGGGGAGGCACAGATACGCAGTATTTT